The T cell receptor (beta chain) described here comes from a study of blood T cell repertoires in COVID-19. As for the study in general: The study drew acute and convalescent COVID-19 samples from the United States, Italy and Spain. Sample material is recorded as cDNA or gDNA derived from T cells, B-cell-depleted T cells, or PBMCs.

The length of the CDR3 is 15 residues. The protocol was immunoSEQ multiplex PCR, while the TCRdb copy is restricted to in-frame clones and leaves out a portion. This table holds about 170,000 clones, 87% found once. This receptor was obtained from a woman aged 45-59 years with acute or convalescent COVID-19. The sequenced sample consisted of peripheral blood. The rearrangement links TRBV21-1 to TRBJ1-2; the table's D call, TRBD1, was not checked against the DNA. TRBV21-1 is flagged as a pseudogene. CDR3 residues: CASSKEGTENYGYTF. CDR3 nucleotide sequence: TGTGCCAGCAGCAAAGAGGGGACAGAAAACTATGGCTACACCTTC.